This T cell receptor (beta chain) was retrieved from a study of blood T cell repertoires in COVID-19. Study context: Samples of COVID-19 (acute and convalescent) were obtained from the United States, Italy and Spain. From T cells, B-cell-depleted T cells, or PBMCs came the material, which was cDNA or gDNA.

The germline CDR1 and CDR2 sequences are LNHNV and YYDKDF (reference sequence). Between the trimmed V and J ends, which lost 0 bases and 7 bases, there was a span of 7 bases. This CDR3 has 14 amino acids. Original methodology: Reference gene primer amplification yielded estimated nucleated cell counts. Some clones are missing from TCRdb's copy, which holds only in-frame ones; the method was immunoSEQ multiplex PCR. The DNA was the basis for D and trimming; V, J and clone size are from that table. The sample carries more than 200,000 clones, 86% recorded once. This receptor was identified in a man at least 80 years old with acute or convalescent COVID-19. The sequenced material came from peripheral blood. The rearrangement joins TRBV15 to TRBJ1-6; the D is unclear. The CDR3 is CATSRDYENSPLHF. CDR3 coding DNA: TGTGCCACCAGCAGAGATTATGAGAATTCACCCCTCCACTTT.